The clone carrying this T cell receptor beta chain was counted only a few times. Other DNA sequences in this sample translate to the same CDR3. The record originates from a study of blood T cell repertoires in COVID-19. With 6 bases removed from V and 2 bases from J, the gap between germline ends came to 11 bases. CDR3 length: 13 residues. The table came from immunoSEQ multiplex PCR; TCRdb's copy has only in-frame clones and leaves some out. The sample yields roughly 220,000 clones, around four fifths seen once. The chain uses TRBV12-3 or TRBV12-4 and TRBJ2-7; D perhaps matches TRBD1 (6 bases). The TCR sequence derives from a woman aged 60-75 years who had recovered from COVID-19. The material sequenced was peripheral blood. The CDR3 sequence is CASSLGQTYEQYF. In DNA form, the CDR3 reads TGTGCCAGCAGCCTAGGACAGACCTACGAGCAGTACTTC.